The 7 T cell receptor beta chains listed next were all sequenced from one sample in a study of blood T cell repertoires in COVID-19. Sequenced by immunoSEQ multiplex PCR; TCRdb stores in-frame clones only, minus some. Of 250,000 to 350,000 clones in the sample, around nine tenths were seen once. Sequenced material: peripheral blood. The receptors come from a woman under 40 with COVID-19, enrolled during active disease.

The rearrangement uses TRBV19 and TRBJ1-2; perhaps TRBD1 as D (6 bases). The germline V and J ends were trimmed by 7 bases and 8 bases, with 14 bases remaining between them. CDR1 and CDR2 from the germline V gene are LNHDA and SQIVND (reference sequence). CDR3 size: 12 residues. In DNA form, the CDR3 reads TGTGCCAGTACCAAGGGGGACCTGGGCTACACCTTC. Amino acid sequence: CASTKGDLGYTF.

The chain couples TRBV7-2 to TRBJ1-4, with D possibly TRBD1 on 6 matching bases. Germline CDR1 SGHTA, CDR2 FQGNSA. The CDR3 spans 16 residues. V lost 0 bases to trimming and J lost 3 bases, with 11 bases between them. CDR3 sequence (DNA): TGTGCCAGCAGCTTAGCAACAGGGAGGGCTAATGAAAAACTGTTTTTT. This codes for CASSLATGRANEKLFF.

The DNA for the CDR3 is TGTGCCAGCAGTGAACAGGGTCTGGACACTGAAGCTTTCTTT. Translation: CASSEQGLDTEAFF. This sequence joins TRBV7-9 and TRBJ1-1; possible D gene TRBD1, 6 bases. V was trimmed by 6 bases and J by 3 bases, leaving 14 bases between them. Germline V CDR1 and CDR2: SEHNR, FQNEAQ (reference sequence). This CDR3 region has 14 residues.

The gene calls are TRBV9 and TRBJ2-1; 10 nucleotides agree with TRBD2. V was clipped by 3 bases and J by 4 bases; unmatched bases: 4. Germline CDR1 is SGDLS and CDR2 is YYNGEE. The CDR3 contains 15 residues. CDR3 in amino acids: CASSAPSGRYNEQFF. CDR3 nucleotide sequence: TGTGCCAGCAGCGCCCCTAGCGGGAGATACAATGAGCAGTTCTTC. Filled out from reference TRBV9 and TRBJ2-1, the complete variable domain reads DSGVTQTPKHLITATGQRVTLRCSPRSGDLSVYWYQQSLDQGLQFLIQYYNGEERAKGNILERFSAQQFPDLHSELNLSSLELGDSALYFCASSAPSGRYNEQFFGPGTRLTVL.

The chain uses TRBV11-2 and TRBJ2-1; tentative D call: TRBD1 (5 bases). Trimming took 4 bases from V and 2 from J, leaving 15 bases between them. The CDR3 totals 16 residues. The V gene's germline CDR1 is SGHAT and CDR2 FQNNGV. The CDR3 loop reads CASSSGASATYNEQFF. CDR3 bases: TGTGCCAGCAGCTCTGGGGCGAGTGCCACCTACAATGAGCAGTTCTTC.

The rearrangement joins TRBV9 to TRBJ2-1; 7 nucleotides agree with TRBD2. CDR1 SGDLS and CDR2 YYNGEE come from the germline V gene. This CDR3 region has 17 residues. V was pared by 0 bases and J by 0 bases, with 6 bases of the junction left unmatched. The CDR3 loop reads CASSVESGIASYNEQFF. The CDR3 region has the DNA TGTGCCAGCAGCGTAGAAAGCGGGATCGCCTCCTACAATGAGCAGTTCTTC.

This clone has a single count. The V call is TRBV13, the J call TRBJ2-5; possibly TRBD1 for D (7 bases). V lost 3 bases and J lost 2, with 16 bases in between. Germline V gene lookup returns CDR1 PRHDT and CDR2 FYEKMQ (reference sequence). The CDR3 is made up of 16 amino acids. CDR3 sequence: CASSLAGQGVQETQYF. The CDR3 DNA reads TGTGCCAGCAGCTTGGCGGGGCAGGGGGTTCAAGAGACCCAGTACTTC.